A selection of T cell receptor beta chains follows, all from one sample in a study of regulatory T cells in long-lasting Graves disease. TCRdb re-derived calls from the multiplex PCR reads in MiXCR, one entry per CDR3 protein. The repertoire holds about 440,000 distinct CDR3 sequences, with 16% as singletons. The sample was also reused in another study, on T cells in Graves' hyperthyroidism and ophthalmopathy.

Sequenced material: peripheral blood mononuclear cells (PBMCs), taken at new diagnosis, from a patient treated with antithyroid drugs. All receptors come from a woman younger than 30 with Graves disease. Both conserved end residues are part of each CDR3. The D gene is left open where the match is weak. Clone size is not always given. Where it is, it says once, few, many or a class for expanded clones.

D: TRBD1; V: TRBV19; size: NA; J: TRBJ1-2; DNA: TGTGCCAGTGTTCCGGGACAGGATGGCTACGGCTACACCTTC; CDR3: CASVPGQDGYGYTF
D: TRBD2; V: TRBV20-1; size: NA; J: TRBJ2-7; DNA: TGCAGTGCTAGAGGCTTAATCCTAGCGGGAGGGCCGGCCGAGCAGTACTTC; CDR3: CSARGLILAGGPAEQYF
D: TRBD2; V: TRBV9; size: few; J: TRBJ2-1; DNA: TGTGCCAGCAGCGCCCAACTAGCGGGAGAGTACAATGAGCAGTTCTTC; CDR3: CASSAQLAGEYNEQFF
D: NA; V: TRBV6-1; size: many; J: TRBJ1-2; DNA: TGTGCCAGCAGTGGGACAGCTTATGGCTACACCTTC; CDR3: CASSGTAYGYTF
D: TRBD2; V: TRBV28; size: many; J: TRBJ2-7; DNA: TGTGCCAGCAGTCTTCTAGCGGGAGAGCGGGTCAGATACGAGCAGTACTTC; CDR3: CASSLLAGERVRYEQYF
D: NA; V: TRBV10-3; size: many; J: TRBJ1-2; DNA: TGTGCCATCAGTGGGGACTTTAACTATGGCTACACCTTC; CDR3: CAISGDFNYGYTF
D: NA; V: TRBV6-1; size: NA; J: TRBJ2-7; DNA: TGTGCCAGCAGAGACAGCTACCCATACGAGCAGTACTTC; CDR3: CASRDSYPYEQYF
D: NA; V: TRBV12-3/TRBV12-4; size: many; J: TRBJ2-7; DNA: TGTGCCAGCAGTTTATATTGGGGGGACGAGCAGTACTTC; CDR3: CASSLYWGDEQYF
D: TRBD2; V: TRBV9; size: NA; J: TRBJ2-1; DNA: TGTGCCAGCAGCCAGGGCGGGAGGGATTACAATGAGCAGTTCTTC; CDR3: CASSQGGRDYNEQFF
D: NA; V: TRBV30; size: many; J: TRBJ1-1; DNA: TGTGCCTGGATCAAAGGCTACACTGAAGCTTTCTTT; CDR3: CAWIKGYTEAFF
D: NA; V: TRBV12-3/TRBV12-4; size: NA; J: TRBJ1-6; DNA: TGTGCCAGCAGTTTTTGGGATTCACCCCTCCACTTT; CDR3: CASSFWDSPLHF
D: NA; V: TRBV30; size: few; J: TRBJ2-3; DNA: TGTGCCTGGAGTGTCGCAGAGATTTTCACAGATACGCAGTATTTT; CDR3: CAWSVAEIFTDTQYF
D: NA; V: TRBV18; size: many; J: TRBJ2-3; DNA: TGTGCCAGCTCACCGCCAAATCAGGGTTCCCGAGGCACAGATACGCAGTATTTT; CDR3: CASSPPNQGSRGTDTQYF
D: TRBD2; V: TRBV20-1; size: many; J: TRBJ2-1; DNA: TGCAGTGCTAGAGATTGGACTAGCGGGAGGGTTAATGAGCAGTTCTTC; CDR3: CSARDWTSGRVNEQFF
D: TRBD1; V: TRBV30; size: few; J: TRBJ2-1; DNA: TGTGCCTGGATACCCGGGACAGTCAACAGGGAGCAGTTCTTC; CDR3: CAWIPGTVNREQFF
D: NA; V: TRBV6-1; size: many; J: TRBJ1-5; DNA: TGTGCCAGCAGATTACAGGGAGGCGGAAATCAGCCCCAGCATTTT; CDR3: CASRLQGGGNQPQHF
D: NA; V: TRBV6-1; size: NA; J: TRBJ1-6; DNA: TGTGCCAGCAGTCGCAGGGCCAGGAATTCACCCCTCCACTTT; CDR3: CASSRRARNSPLHF
D: NA; V: TRBV9; size: NA; J: TRBJ1-1; DNA: TGTGCCAGCAGCGTATCCCAGGGGATGAACACTGAAGCTTTCTTT; CDR3: CASSVSQGMNTEAFF
D: NA; V: TRBV20-1; size: many; J: TRBJ2-1; DNA: TGCAGTTCAGAGCGGTACAATGAGCAGTTCTTC; CDR3: CSSERYNEQFF
D: NA; V: TRBV28; size: many; J: TRBJ1-1; DNA: TGTGCCAGCATACCCCGACAAGGGCCCGCTGAAGCTTTCTTT; CDR3: CASIPRQGPAEAFF
D: NA; V: TRBV24-1; size: few; J: TRBJ2-5; DNA: TGTGCCACCAGTGACCCCAGGGGCAGCTCGATCGAGACCCAGTACTTC; CDR3: CATSDPRGSSIETQYF
D: NA; V: TRBV7-3; size: few; J: TRBJ2-5; DNA: TGTGCCAGCAGCTCCCAGAACCAAGAGACCCAGTACTTC; CDR3: CASSSQNQETQYF
D: NA; V: TRBV20-1; size: many; J: TRBJ2-7; DNA: TGCAGTGTCGAACGCCAGGGGACGGGCGAGCAGTACTTC; CDR3: CSVERQGTGEQYF
D: TRBD1; V: TRBV9; size: few; J: TRBJ2-5; DNA: TGTGCCAGCAGCGTAGAGGGGGCCCAAGAGACCCAGTACTTC; CDR3: CASSVEGAQETQYF
D: NA; V: TRBV7-6; size: NA; J: TRBJ2-1; DNA: TGTGCCAGCAGCAACACACGGAGGAATGTCTACAATGAGCAGTTCTTC; CDR3: CASSNTRRNVYNEQFF
D: NA; V: TRBV5-1; size: many; J: TRBJ2-3; DNA: TGCGCCAGCAGCTTGGAAGAGGGGGGAGTCACAGATACGCAGTATTTT; CDR3: CASSLEEGGVTDTQYF
D: NA; V: TRBV7-2; size: NA; J: TRBJ1-6; DNA: TGTGCCAGCAGCATTGGACAGCTCCAAAATTCACCCCTCCACTTT; CDR3: CASSIGQLQNSPLHF
D: TRBD2; V: TRBV20-1; size: many; J: TRBJ2-1; DNA: TGCAGTGCCCTTAGCGGGAGATCCTACAATGAGCAGTTCTTC; CDR3: CSALSGRSYNEQFF
D: NA; V: TRBV20-1; size: few; J: TRBJ1-1; DNA: TGCAGTGCTAGACTTCCCCAGGGAAGGTTTTCTGAAGCTTTCTTT; CDR3: CSARLPQGRFSEAFF
D: NA; V: TRBV6-1; size: many; J: TRBJ2-7; DNA: TGTGCCAGTCAGACAGGCGTTCTCTACGAGCAGTACTTC; CDR3: CASQTGVLYEQYF
D: TRBD1; V: TRBV7-2; size: NA; J: TRBJ1-6; DNA: TGTGCCAGTCGGACCGGGACAGCCCTGTCACCCCTCCACTTT; CDR3: CASRTGTALSPLHF
D: NA; V: TRBV15; size: few; J: TRBJ2-7; DNA: TGTGCCACCTCTAAAGGGGCGACCTACGAGCAGTACTTC; CDR3: CATSKGATYEQYF
D: NA; V: TRBV10-3; size: many; J: TRBJ2-7; DNA: TGTGCCATCAGGGGCACCGCAGGGTTCTACGAGCAGTACTTC; CDR3: CAIRGTAGFYEQYF
D: NA; V: TRBV18; size: NA; J: TRBJ1-5; DNA: TGTGCCAGCTCACCCGCCGTGACCGCCTCAAGTCAGCCCCAGCATTTT; CDR3: CASSPAVTASSQPQHF
D: TRBD2; V: TRBV27; size: many; J: TRBJ2-3; DNA: TGTGCCAGCAGTCCTAAGCCGGGACCGATACTAGCGGGAGTCGGTACAGATACGCAGTATTTT; CDR3: CASSPKPGPILAGVGTDTQYF
D: TRBD1; V: TRBV20-1; size: NA; J: TRBJ2-7; DNA: TGCAGTACCAGAGACAGGGTTGCCTACGAGCAGTACTTC; CDR3: CSTRDRVAYEQYF
D: TRBD2; V: TRBV6-1; size: NA; J: TRBJ2-5; DNA: TGTGCCAGCAGTGAACGAGGGACTAGCCAAGAGACCCAGTACTTC; CDR3: CASSERGTSQETQYF
D: NA; V: TRBV27; size: many; J: TRBJ2-7; DNA: TGTGCCAGCACCTCCTTCGGGCGCTCCTACGAGCAGTACTTC; CDR3: CASTSFGRSYEQYF
D: NA; V: TRBV25-1; size: few; J: TRBJ1-6; DNA: TGTGCCAGCAGTGCGACAACCTTGTCACCCCTCCACTTT; CDR3: CASSATTLSPLHF
D: TRBD1; V: TRBV29-1; size: NA; J: TRBJ2-3; DNA: TGCAGCGTTGAACCCCTTGGACAGGGGGCTGGAGATACGCAGTATTTT; CDR3: CSVEPLGQGAGDTQYF
D: NA; V: TRBV20-1; size: NA; J: TRBJ2-1; DNA: TGCAGTGCTAGTGGGGACAGGGAAACATTGTGGAGACTAGCGAATAACAATGAGCAGTTCTTC; CDR3: CSASGDRETLWRLANNNEQFF
D: TRBD2; V: TRBV14; size: NA; J: TRBJ2-1; DNA: TGTGCCAGCAGCCACGTAGCGGGTTCCTACAATGAGCAGTTCTTC; CDR3: CASSHVAGSYNEQFF
D: NA; V: TRBV30; size: many; J: TRBJ1-4; DNA: TGTGCCTGGAGCCACATTAATGAAAAACTGTTTTTT; CDR3: CAWSHINEKLFF
D: TRBD2; V: TRBV2; size: many; J: TRBJ2-3; DNA: TGTGCCAGCAGTGGGGTGCTAGCGGCAGATACGCAGTATTTT; CDR3: CASSGVLAADTQYF
D: NA; V: TRBV12-3/TRBV12-4; size: NA; J: TRBJ2-5; DNA: TGTGCCAGCAGTTTAGGGACACAGATGTTCCAGTACTTC; CDR3: CASSLGTQMFQYF
D: TRBD2; V: TRBV12-3/TRBV12-4; size: few; J: TRBJ2-2; DNA: TGTGCCAGCAGTTTCCCGGGGGGCACCGGGGAGCTGTTTTTT; CDR3: CASSFPGGTGELFF